The rows below give T cell receptor beta chains drawn from one sample of a study of cytomegalovirus exposure and HLA in healthy donors. Measured with immunoSEQ multiplex PCR; TCRdb has only the in-frame clones, and not every one. This table has a few hundred thousand clones, approximately 80% appearing once. The sequenced sample was PBMCs. These receptors all come from a woman aged 25 to 39 in good health and CMV-seronegative. CDR3s include the opening cysteine and the closing phenylalanine or tryptophan.

TRBV19	CASRMGPSSYEQYF
TRBV18	CASSPPGETQYF
TRBV6-1	CASRQGALQETQYF
TRBV28	CASTTLGVAGVREQYF
TRBV5-1	CASSPLLAGGLSETQYF
TRBV28	CASSLGQGTGGYTF
TRBV6-1	CSSRSGAHGYTF
TRBV19	CASMDRSPYGYTF
TRBV30	CAWSSGLWGQPQHF
TRBV7-8	CASSRTGNTDTQYF
TRBV19	CASSHRGQETQYF
TRBV7-9	CASSLKSKAHTEAFF
TRBV6-1	CASSEVRSDRVGETQYF
TRBV29-1	CSGRQGEAFF
TRBV16	CASSQQGRVHEQYF
TRBV4-1	CASSHGAGNEKLFF
TRBV18	CASSPTGTGNEKLFF
TRBV18	CASSPIRDRAAEQYF
TRBV30	CAWTAGTSTDTQYF
TRBV30	CAWRARGGGRSTEAFF
TRBV11-3	CASSLETGAEAFF
TRBV6-1	CASSETGNQPQHF
TRBV2	CASVLGVYEQYF
TRBV10-3	CATSPGEKDPYEQYF
TRBV4-1	CASSHPGTGPNYGYTF
TRBV29-1	CSVDLLAGVGDTQYF
TRBV2	CAAARDRIYNEQFF
TRBV18	CASSLGQGLDQPQHF
TRBV19	CASSREGTAANYGYTF
TRBV6-5	CASSQEQDREQFF
TRBV5-1	CASSLGGDTGELFF
TRBV29-1	CSVGRAITGELFF
TRBV5-4	CASSLDGGKDTDTQYF
TRBV7-9	CASSWTDQETQYF
TRBV7-6	CASSSLVYEQYF
TRBV6-1	CASTTGRGFGYTF
TRBV18	CASSPWRDGPFFSGANVLTF
TRBV7-9	CASSLYRGYTSTDTQYF
TRBV18	CASSPAGGKDSPLHF
TRBV6-5	CASSYNRGVEAFF
TRBV7-2	CASSLTLRGQGAFGYTF
TRBV30	CAWTRGGAGNSPLHF
TRBV19	CASTFRYGYTF
TRBV5-4	CASSLGLTGGQQETQYF
TRBV6-5	CASSSPMGGLNSPLHF
TRBV28	CASSLTYRGSGYGYTF